The entry below gives a single T cell receptor (beta chain) sequence along with its context. The record originates from a study of blood T cell repertoires in COVID-19. Background on the study: The origin of the acute and convalescent COVID-19 samples was the United States, Italy and Spain. PBMCs, B-cell-depleted T cells, or T cells provided the cDNA or gDNA that made up the material.

Source study methods: From reference gene primer amplification, estimates of nucleated cell counts were derived. Produced via immunoSEQ multiplex PCR; TCRdb's table is partial and in-frame only. V and J calls and clone size are copied from that table; D and trimming were computed from the DNA. Of some 56,000 clones in the sample, about 86% were seen once. V was shortened by 1 base and J by 4 bases, with 25 bases between the two germline ends. CDR1 SEHNR and CDR2 FQNEAQ come from the germline V gene (reference sequence). The CDR3 contains 19 residues. The sample was peripheral blood. This receptor was taken from an elderly woman with active or convalescent COVID-19. The rearrangement joins TRBV7-9 to TRBJ1-2; D is perhaps TRBD1 (6 bases). CDR3 DNA: TGTGCCAGCAGCTTAGGAGGTCGGGGGGCGGATCCCCTCCCCTATGGCTACACCTTC. Translation gives CASSLGGRGADPLPYGYTF. The full variable domain, with the rest looked up from reference TRBV7-9 and TRBJ1-2, is DTGVSQNPRHKITKRGQNVTFRCDPISEHNRLYWYRQTLGQGPEFLTYFQNEAQLEKSRLLSDRFSAERPKGSFSTLEIQRTEQGDSAMYLCASSLGGRGADPLPYGYTFGSGTRLTVV.